This TCR beta chain came from a study of cytomegalovirus exposure and HLA in healthy donors. Study-level points and caveats: Sequence variants that were highly shared formed a cluster that was likely a sequencing artifact.

The PCR contained 60 Vbeta and 13 Jbeta primers. The data were produced by immunoSEQ multiplex PCR, yet TCRdb's version contains in-frame clones alone and is incomplete. The sample includes around 230,000 clones, roughly 78% of them seen just once. As concerns this clone: What it recognizes is unknown. In the same sample, other DNA sequences code for this CDR3.

The specimen was PBMCs. The source is a boy younger than 18 in good health and CMV-seronegative.

Here the CDR3 reads CASSASREQFF. The CDR3 nucleotides read TGCGCCAGCAGCGCTTCGAGAGAGCAGTTCTTC. The rearrangement joins TRBV5-1 to TRBJ2-1; no clear D gene. The CDR3 is made up of 11 amino acids. Germline V gene sequence: CDR1 SGHRS, CDR2 YFSETQ. Trimming took off 4 bases at V and 10 bases at J, with 9 bases between the two ends.